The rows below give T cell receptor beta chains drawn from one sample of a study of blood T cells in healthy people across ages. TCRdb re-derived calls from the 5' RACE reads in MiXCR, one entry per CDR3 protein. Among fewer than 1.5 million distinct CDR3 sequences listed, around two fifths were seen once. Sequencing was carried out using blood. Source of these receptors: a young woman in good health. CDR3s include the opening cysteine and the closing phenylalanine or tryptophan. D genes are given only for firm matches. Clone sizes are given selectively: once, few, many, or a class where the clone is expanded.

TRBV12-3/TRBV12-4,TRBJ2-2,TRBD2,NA,CASSLRGTGGPPGELFF,TGTGCCAGCAGTTTAAGGGGAACGGGGGGGCCCCCCGGGGAGCTGTTTTTT
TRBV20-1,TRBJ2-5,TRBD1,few,CSPRGTQETQYF,TGCAGTCCCAGGGGGACGCAAGAGACCCAGTACTTC
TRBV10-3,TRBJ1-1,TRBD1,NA,CATGQGANEAFF,TGTGCCACCGGACAGGGGGCGAATGAAGCTTTCTTT
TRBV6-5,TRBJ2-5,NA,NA,CASSIREKETQYF,TGTGCCAGCAGTATTCGGGAGAAAGAGACCCAGTACTTC
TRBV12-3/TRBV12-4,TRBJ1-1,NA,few,CASSLEGRTTEAFF,TGTGCCAGCAGTTTAGAGGGACGGACGACTGAAGCTTTCTTT
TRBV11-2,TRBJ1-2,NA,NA,CASSLISANYGYTF,TGTGCCAGCAGCCTCATCAGCGCTAACTATGGCTACACCTTC
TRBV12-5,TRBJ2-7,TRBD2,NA,CASGWVTSERRYEQYF,TGTGCTAGTGGTTGGGTGACTAGCGAGAGAAGGTACGAGCAGTACTTC
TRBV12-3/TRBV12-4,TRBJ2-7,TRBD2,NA,CASSLRLAGGHPYEQYF,TGTGCCAGCAGTTTAAGGTTAGCGGGGGGGCACCCCTACGAGCAGTACTTC
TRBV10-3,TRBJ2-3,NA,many,CAISGPGDTQYF,TGTGCCATCAGTGGTCCGGGGGATACGCAGTATTTT
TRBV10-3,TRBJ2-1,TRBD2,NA,CAISSGGPSYNEQFF,TGTGCCATCAGTAGCGGGGGGCCCTCCTACAATGAGCAGTTCTTC
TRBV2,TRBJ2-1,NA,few,CASSERASGEQFF,TGTGCCAGCAGTGAAAGGGCGTCGGGTGAGCAGTTCTTC
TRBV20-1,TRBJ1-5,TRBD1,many,CSAPGQGVGNQPQHF,TGCAGTGCCCCCGGACAGGGTGTGGGCAATCAGCCCCAGCATTTT
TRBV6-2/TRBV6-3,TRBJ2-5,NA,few,CASSYLVILDREEETQYF,TGTGCCAGCAGTTACCTGGTGATCTTGGACAGAGAAGAGGAGACCCAGTACTTC
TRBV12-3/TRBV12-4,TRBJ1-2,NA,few,CASTKERRQGYTF,TGTGCCAGCACTAAAGAGAGGAGGCAAGGCTACACCTTC
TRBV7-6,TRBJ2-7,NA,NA,CASSPGSREIQYF,TGTGCCAGCAGCCCGGGGTCCAGAGAGATCCAGTACTTC
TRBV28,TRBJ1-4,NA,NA,CASRAPPARPDEKLFF,TGTGCCAGCAGGGCTCCACCTGCGCGACCGGATGAAAAACTGTTTTTT
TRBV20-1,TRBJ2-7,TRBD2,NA,CSAGPGTSGNYEQYF,TGCAGTGCTGGACCCGGGACTAGCGGTAACTACGAGCAGTACTTC
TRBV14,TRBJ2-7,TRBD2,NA,CASSRTGTSGSNEQYF,TGTGCCAGCAGCCGGACCGGGACTAGCGGGAGCAATGAGCAGTACTTC
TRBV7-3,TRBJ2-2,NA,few,CASSEGHSGLNTGELFF,TGTGCCAGCAGCGAGGGCCACAGCGGCCTGAACACCGGGGAGCTGTTTTTT
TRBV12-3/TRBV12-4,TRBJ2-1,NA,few,CASSLVAVFNEQFF,TGTGCCAGCAGTTTAGTTGCAGTTTTTAATGAGCAGTTCTTC
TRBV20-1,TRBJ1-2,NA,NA,CSARASTGYGYTF,TGCAGTGCTAGGGCCTCCACGGGGTATGGCTACACCTTC
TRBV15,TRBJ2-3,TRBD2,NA,CATSRTGLAGGIDTQYF,TGTGCCACCAGCAGAACTGGACTAGCGGGAGGAATAGATACGCAGTATTTT
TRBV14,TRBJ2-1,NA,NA,CASSQVWGGASKSSYNEQFF,TGTGCCAGCAGCCAAGTTTGGGGGGGCGCATCTAAGAGCTCCTACAATGAGCAGTTCTTC
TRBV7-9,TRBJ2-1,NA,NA,CASSSQGPRGYNEQFF,TGTGCCAGCAGCTCTCAGGGGCCTCGGGGCTACAATGAGCAGTTCTTC
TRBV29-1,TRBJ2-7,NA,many,CSVGVDWASYSYEQYF,TGCAGCGTTGGTGTGGATTGGGCGTCTTACAGCTACGAGCAGTACTTC
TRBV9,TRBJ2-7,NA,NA,CASGSGDLGDYEQYF,TGTGCCAGCGGAAGTGGGGACCTGGGCGACTACGAGCAGTACTTC
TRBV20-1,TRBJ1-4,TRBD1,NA,CGVGQGPNEKLFF,TGCGGAGTCGGACAGGGTCCTAATGAAAAACTGTTTTTT